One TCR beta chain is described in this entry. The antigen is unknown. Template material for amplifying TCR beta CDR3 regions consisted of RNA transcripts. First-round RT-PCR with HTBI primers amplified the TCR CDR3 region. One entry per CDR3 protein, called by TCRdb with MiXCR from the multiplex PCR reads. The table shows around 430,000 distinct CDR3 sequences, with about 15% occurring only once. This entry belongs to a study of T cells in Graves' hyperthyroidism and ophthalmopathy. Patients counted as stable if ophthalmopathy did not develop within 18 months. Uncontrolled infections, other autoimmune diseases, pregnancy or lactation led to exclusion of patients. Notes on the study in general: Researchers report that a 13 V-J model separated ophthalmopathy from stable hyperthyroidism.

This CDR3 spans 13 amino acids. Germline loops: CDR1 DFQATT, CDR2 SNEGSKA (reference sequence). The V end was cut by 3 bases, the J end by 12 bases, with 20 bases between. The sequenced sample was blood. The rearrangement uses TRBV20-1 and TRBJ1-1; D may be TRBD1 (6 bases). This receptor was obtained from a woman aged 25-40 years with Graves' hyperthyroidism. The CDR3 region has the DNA TGCAGTGCTAGGGGAGTAGGGGGGGCGCTGACTTTCTTT. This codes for CSARGVGGALTFF.